The clone carrying this T cell receptor (beta chain) has at least ten counts. Its antigen is not known. This specimen belongs to a study of T-cell reconstitution after alpha-beta-depleted transplantation in children. Notes on the study in general: One year post-transplant, T-cell counts and diversity were largely derived from T cells produced anew.

Unique molecular identifiers were used in preparing the TCRbeta library. From the PCR reads, TCRdb called clonotypes with MiXCR, one entry per CDR3 protein. The sample consists of 250,000 or so distinct CDR3 sequences, 7.5% to 9.5% of them appearing once. The TCR comes from a male patient under 18 who had a stem cell transplant for acute lymphoblastic leukemia, so the T cells may come from the graft donor. Material: PBMCs, mostly from graft donor cells, obtained 180 days after TCRalphabeta/CD19-depleted stem cell transplant.

The CDR3 spells CAISVTTVQPQHF. CDR3 sequence (DNA): TGTGCCATCAGTGTCACGACGGTGCAGCCCCAGCATTTT. The V and J genes are TRBV10-3 and TRBJ1-5; D is undetermined. The CDR3 length is 13 residues. Germline loops: CDR1 ENHRY, CDR2 SYGVKD. Deletions cut 4 bases from V and 7 bases from J, with 11 bases between.